This T cell receptor beta chain appears in the sequencing data of a study of shared clonotypes between healthy human individuals. Study-level points and caveats: In contrast to clonotypes shared by all four donors, non-shared clonotypes had lower generation probabilities. Richness estimates generally favored naive over memory subsets.

Replicate PCRs run on sorted subsets employed approximately 200 ng DNA, approximately 30,000 T cell genomes. TCRdb's table, derived via immunoSEQ multiplex PCR, lists solely in-frame clones and lacks some. The profile shows hundreds of thousands of clones, approximately 95% of them singletons. Terminally differentiated effector memory CD45RA+ cells were left out of the naive CD8 fraction, which was CD45RO-negative and positively selected for CCR7. Adults of Caucasian background living in Nashville, Tennessee made up all donors. The CDR3 length is 14 residues. Germline V gives CDR1 LNHDA, CDR2 SQIVND (reference sequence). After removal of 3 bases from V and 7 bases from J, the junction contained 5 bases not matched to a gene. Points on this clone: Antigen specificity is unknown.

The sequenced material came from naive CD8+ T cells sorted from blood. The chain links TRBV19 to TRBJ1-4; 7 bases align to TRBD1. The clonotype comes from a woman aged 30 to 39 in good health. The CDR3 DNA reads TGTGCCAGTAGTATCCAGACAGGGTTTGAAAAACTGTTTTTT. This translates into CASSIQTGFEKLFF. Complete variable domain (other parts from reference TRBV19 and TRBJ1-4): DGGITQSPKYLFRKEGQNVTLSCEQNLNHDAMYWYRQDPGQGLRLIYYSQIVNDFQKGDIAEGYSVSREKKESFPLTVTSAQKNPTAFYLCASSIQTGFEKLFFGSGTQLSVL.